The 26 T cell receptor beta chains given below trace back to one sample, sequenced in a study of T cells after yellow fever vaccination. TCRdb re-derived calls from the 5' RACE reads in MiXCR, one entry per CDR3 protein. The data hold around 590,000 distinct CDR3 sequences, with about 12% observed a single time. Sequenced here: PBMCs, sampled on the day of the yellow fever booster vaccination. The origin of the receptors is a man aged 25 to 45 who received the YFV17D yellow fever vaccine.

This clonotype appeared a few times. The rearrangement links TRBV7-9 to TRBJ2-7; a possible D gene is TRBD2 (5 bases). The CDR3 spans 15 residues. CDR1 SEHNR and CDR2 FQNEAQ come from the germline V gene (reference sequence). V dropped 1 base and J dropped 3 bases, with 13 bases sitting between them. CDR3 nucleotides: TGTGCCAGCAGCTTAGTTGGGCTAGCCGGCTACGAGCAGTACTTC. Translating it yields CASSLVGLAGYEQYF.

The chain joins TRBV28 to TRBJ1-5, with unresolved D. This CDR3 spans 14 amino acids. Trimming pared 3 bases from V and 3 bases from J, leaving 9 bases between. CDR1 and CDR2 from the germline V gene are MDHEN and SYDVKM. CDR3 bases: TGTGCCAGCAGTTTCCCGGAATACAATCAGCCCCAGCATTTT. Its protein product is CASSFPEYNQPQHF.

For the CDR3, the DNA is TGCAGCGTGGGGGGACTAGCGGAATACGAGCAGTACTTC. It is translated as CSVGGLAEYEQYF. This chain joins TRBV29-1 and TRBJ2-7; 11 nucleotides align to TRBD2. CDR3 length equals 13 residues. Germline loops: CDR1 SQVTM, CDR2 ANQGSEA. V lost 6 bases and J lost 4; bases outside the gene matches: 5.

The J gene is TRBJ2-1, the V gene TRBV20-1, with 10 bases matching TRBD2. Germline CDR1 and CDR2: DFQATT and SNEGSKA (reference sequence). This CDR3 has 14 amino acids. CDR3 coding DNA: TGCTGCCTCTCTAGCGGGAGCTCCTACAATGAGCAGTTCTTC. Translating gives CCLSSGSSYNEQFF.

This clonotype was picked up a small number of times. V is TRBV12-3 or TRBV12-4 and J is TRBJ2-1; D remains ambiguous. Deletions cut 1 base from V and 7 bases from J, with 14 bases between. CDR3 length: 15 residues. The CDR3 loop reads CASSLGVGSVNEQFF. In DNA form, the CDR3 reads TGTGCCAGCAGTTTAGGGGTGGGGTCAGTAAATGAGCAGTTCTTC.

The genes are TRBV9 and TRBJ1-1, with unresolved D. V gave up 3 bases and J gave up 6 bases, with 9 bases separating them. CDR1 and CDR2 (germline): SGDLS, YYNGEE. The CDR3 contains 12 residues. The CDR3 region is CASSEMTAEAFF. CDR3 in DNA: TGTGCCAGCAGCGAGATGACGGCTGAAGCTTTCTTT.

This clonotype showed up just a few times. The V gene is TRBV20-1, the J gene TRBJ2-3; D perhaps matches TRBD1 (7 bases). The germline gives CDR1 DFQATT, CDR2 SNEGSKA (reference sequence). Trimming took 0 bases from V and 6 from J, leaving 19 bases between them. CDR3 length equals 16 residues. Here the CDR3 reads CSAREMGRGASDTQYF. Written as DNA, the CDR3 is TGCAGTGCTAGAGAGATGGGCAGGGGGGCATCGGATACGCAGTATTTT.

This clonotype showed up just a few times. The chain links TRBV6-1 to TRBJ2-1; D unclear. Trimming shortened V by 2 bases and J by 3 bases, and 8 bases separated the two germline ends. The CDR3 consists of 14 residues. Germline-derived CDR1 and CDR2 are MNHNS and SASEGT. CDR3 protein: CASSELVIYNEQFF. The CDR3 DNA reads TGTGCCAGCAGTGAACTGGTGATCTACAATGAGCAGTTCTTC.

The sample holds a few counts of this clonotype. This chain joins TRBV5-1 and TRBJ2-4; the D is unclear. The ends were cut back, 1 base at V and 0 bases at J, with 8 bases in the middle. The CDR3 is 15 residues long. Germline loops: CDR1 SGHRS, CDR2 YFSETQ. The CDR3 DNA sequence: TGCGCCAGCAGCTTGTCCCCATTAGCCAAAAACATTCAGTACTTC. This codes for CASSLSPLAKNIQYF.

CDR3 nucleotide sequence: TGCAGTGCAGACCTACTCGGCACAGATACGCAGTATTTT. Amino acid sequence: CSADLLGTDTQYF. J is TRBJ2-3 and V is TRBV20-1, with D hard to call. This CDR3 comprises 13 residues. In germline, CDR1 is DFQATT, CDR2 SNEGSKA (reference sequence). V was shortened by 6 bases and J by 1 base, with 11 bases between the two germline ends.

The rearrangement joins TRBV6-1 to TRBJ2-3, with a possible D match to TRBD2 (6 bases). CDR3 length: 13 amino acids. V shed 6 bases and J shed 8 bases, with 15 bases lying between them. The V gene's germline CDR1 is MNHNS and CDR2 SASEGT. DNA for the CDR3: TGTGCCAGCAGAGACCCGGGGAGGACTACGCAGTATTTT. This gives the protein CASRDPGRTTQYF.

This chain's CDR3 is CASTAALASGLETQYF. The CDR3 DNA sequence: TGTGCCAGCACCGCGGCCTTGGCTAGTGGTCTGGAGACCCAGTACTTC. The genes are TRBV7-2 and TRBJ2-5; D unresolved. Deletions cut 7 bases from V and 5 bases from J, with 23 bases between. Germline V gene lookup returns CDR1 SGHTA and CDR2 FQGNSA. CDR3 length: 16 residues.

This chain joins TRBV7-9 and TRBJ2-1; D not certain. The CDR3 contains 15 residues. Trimming removed 5 bases from V and 1 base from J, with 12 bases in between. Germline V gene lookup returns CDR1 SEHNR and CDR2 FQNEAQ (reference sequence). CDR3 coding DNA: TGTGCCAGCAGCCACGGTTCAGATTCCTACAATGAGCAGTTCTTC. Translation gives CASSHGSDSYNEQFF. The full variable domain, completed using reference TRBV7-9 and TRBJ2-1, is DTGVSQNPRHKITKRGQNVTFRCDPISEHNRLYWYRQTLGQGPEFLTYFQNEAQLEKSRLLSDRFSAERPKGSFSTLEIQRTEQGDSAMYLCASSHGSDSYNEQFFGPGTRLTVL.

A few counts support this clonotype. This rearrangement joins TRBV20-1 to TRBJ2-3; possibly TRBD2 for D (7 bases). Between the trimmed V and J ends, which lost 3 bases and 5 bases, there was a span of 12 bases. CDR3 length: 13 amino acids. Germline CDR1 DFQATT, CDR2 SNEGSKA (reference sequence). CDR3 in DNA: TGCAGTGCTAGCGCGGGGGCCGAAGATACGCAGTATTTT. Amino acid sequence: CSASAGAEDTQYF.

The gene calls are TRBV5-1 and TRBJ2-7; TRBD2 matches at 8 bases. Germline CDR1 and CDR2: SGHRS and YFSETQ. The CDR3 covers 19 residues. The junction had 18 bases not matched to a gene; V was cut back by 4 bases and J by 0 bases. The CDR3 sequence is CASSPRRATGTRVSYEQYF. CDR3 nucleotides: TGCGCCAGCAGCCCCCGGAGGGCGACCGGGACTAGAGTCTCCTACGAGCAGTACTTC.

The sample holds a few counts of this clonotype. The chain couples TRBV7-6 to TRBJ1-5; TRBD1 might be the D (5 bases). Germline V gene lookup returns CDR1 SGHVS and CDR2 FNYEAQ. The CDR3 is 14 amino acids. V lost 2 bases and J 6 bases, leaving 11 bases between the germline ends. In DNA form, the CDR3 reads TGTGCCAGCAGCTTAACGGGGGAGAGTCAGCCCCAGCATTTT. As protein: CASSLTGESQPQHF.

This sequence joins TRBV5-4 and TRBJ2-2; 8 bases map to TRBD2. The CDR3 has 16 residues. CDR1 and CDR2 (germline): SGHNT, YYREEE (reference sequence). V lost 0 bases and J lost 6; bases outside the gene matches: 7. Here the CDR3 reads CASSLGTSWAAGELFF. The CDR3 bases are TGTGCCAGCAGCTTGGGGACTAGCTGGGCAGCCGGGGAGCTGTTTTTT.

CDR3 nucleotide sequence: TGCGCCAGCAGTCTGACTCCCGGTAGCTACACCTTC. This sequence encodes CASSLTPGSYTF. The V and J genes are TRBV5-1 and TRBJ1-2, with D uncertain. The V end lost 5 bases, the J end lost 9 bases, and 14 bases lay between the germline ends. CDR1 and CDR2 from the germline V gene are SGHRS and YFSETQ. The CDR3 is made up of 12 amino acids.

This clonotype was detected many times. This chain links TRBV7-2 with TRBJ2-1; no definite D call. The CDR3 has 11 amino acids. In germline, CDR1 is SGHTA, CDR2 FQGNSA. Trimming stripped 7 bases from V and 8 bases from J, with 9 bases between. In DNA, the CDR3 is TGTGCCAGCAAGAGGAGCTATGAGCAGTTCTTC. Translated, it gives CASKRSYEQFF.

This clonotype was observed a handful of times. Here the CDR3 reads CASSQVAAPFLSSYEQYF. Here the CDR3 DNA reads TGTGCCAGCAGCCAAGTTGCAGCTCCCTTTTTAAGCTCCTACGAGCAGTACTTC. This chain links TRBV3-1 with TRBJ2-7; D not certain. Germline CDR1 LGHDT, CDR2 YNNKEL (reference sequence). The CDR3 is 18 residues long. Trimming cost V 1 base and J 0 bases, with 19 bases left between them.

J is TRBJ2-5 and V is TRBV7-2, with 7 bases that match TRBD1. The CDR3 loop spans 14 amino acids. J lost 5 bases, V lost 4 bases, and 7 bases had no gene match. Germline-derived CDR1 and CDR2 are SGHTA and FQGNSA. The CDR3 DNA reads TGTGCCAGCAGCTCTAACAGGGGTACGGAGACCCAGTACTTC. Protein sequence: CASSSNRGTETQYF.

This clonotype was seen a handful of times. The gene calls are TRBV12-3 or TRBV12-4 and TRBJ2-1, with 14 bases aligning to TRBD2. This CDR3 spans 18 amino acids. V gave up 6 bases and J gave up 0 bases; unmatched junction bases: 7. The CDR3 DNA is TGTGCCAGCAGAGGACTAGCGGGAGGAAAAAGCTCCTACAATGAGCAGTTCTTC. Amino acid sequence: CASRGLAGGKSSYNEQFF.

This clonotype was picked up many times. The rearrangement joins TRBV28 to TRBJ1-5, with 8 bases identical to TRBD1. The ends lost 1 base at V and 6 bases at J; junction bases unmatched: 11. This CDR3 region has 17 residues. Germline lookup yields CDR1 MDHEN and CDR2 SYDVKM. The DNA of the CDR3 is TGTGCCAGCAGTTTATACTCAGGGGGCACTTATGGTCAGCCCCAGCATTTT. Translating it yields CASSLYSGGTYGQPQHF.

This clonotype was detected only a few times. The gene calls are TRBV6-5 and TRBJ2-7; D not certain. The V end lost 0 bases, the J end lost 6 bases, and 9 bases lay between the germline ends. The germline gives CDR1 MNHEY, CDR2 SVGAGI. The CDR3 is made up of 13 amino acids. CDR3 sequence: CASSYSVQGEQYF. The CDR3 bases are TGTGCCAGCAGTTACTCGGTTCAAGGCGAGCAGTACTTC.

This clonotype was seen only a few times. The chain employs TRBV4-3 and TRBJ2-3; D gene ambiguous. The CDR3 has 15 amino acids. CDR1 is LGHNA and CDR2 is YSLEER in the germline V gene. Deletions cut 1 base from V and 3 bases from J, with 11 bases between. The DNA of the CDR3 is TGCGCCAGCAGCCAAGGATCGCAAGGGACAGATACGCAGTATTTT. Translated: CASSQGSQGTDTQYF.

This chain connects TRBV12-3 or TRBV12-4 to TRBJ2-5; 7 bases are a match to TRBD1. The CDR3 consists of 16 residues. V was pared by 2 bases and J by 5 bases, with 11 bases of the junction left unmatched. The CDR3 loop reads CASSLRYTGVVETQYF. The CDR3 coding sequence is TGTGCCAGCAGTTTAAGATATACAGGGGTTGTTGAGACCCAGTACTTC.